Below, 13 T cell receptor beta chains from the same sample are listed, as sequenced in a study of monozygotic twins with inflammatory bowel disease. For each CDR3 protein, TCRdb gives one entry from its re-call of the 5' RACE reads, without DNA. This repertoire includes some 330,000 distinct CDR3 sequences. Specimen: blood. The origin of the receptors is a human donor with ulcerative colitis or Crohn's disease, or a healthy co-twin of an affected twin (not recorded which).

The V call is TRBV27, the J call TRBJ1-4. Germline CDR1 reads MNHEY; CDR2 reads SMNVEV (reference sequence). The CDR3 sequence is 12 residues long. The CDR3 is CASSFLGEKLFF. Full variable domain (missing parts from reference TRBV27 and TRBJ1-4): EAQVTQNPRYLITVTGKKLTVTCSQNMNHEYMSWYRQDPGLGLRQIYYSMNVEVTDKGDVPEGYKVSRKEKRNFPLILESPSPNQTSLYFCASSFLGEKLFFGSGTQLSVL.

CDR3 in amino acids: CASSFRLAGSTDTQYF. J is TRBJ2-3 and V is TRBV11-2; TCRdb lists TRBD2, though no DNA is available to test this call. The germline V gene has CDR1 SGHAT and CDR2 FQNNGV. The CDR3 contains 16 residues.

The chain links TRBV7-9 to TRBJ1-5. In germline, CDR1 is SEHNR, CDR2 FQNEAQ (reference sequence). This CDR3 contains 14 residues. The CDR3 is CASSSAGKRQAQHF. Full variable domain (rest looked up from reference TRBV7-9 and TRBJ1-5): DTGVSQNPRHKITKRGQNVTFRCDPISEHNRLYWYRQTLGQGPEFLTYFQNEAQLEKSRLLSDRFSAERPKGSFSTLEIQRTEQGDSAMYLCASSSAGKRQAQHFGDGTRLSIL.

This rearrangement joins TRBV5-1 to TRBJ2-7; the D call from TCRdb, TRBD2, cannot be confirmed without DNA. CDR3 length equals 15 residues. The germline gives CDR1 SGHRS, CDR2 YFSETQ. CDR3 loop: CASSSARERTHEQYF.

V usage is TRBV27 and J usage is TRBJ2-7; the D call of TRBD1 rests on TCRdb alone, since no DNA is present to check it. Germline V gives CDR1 MNHEY, CDR2 SMNVEV (reference sequence). The CDR3 is 16 amino acids. The CDR3 here is CASSKDRGRSSYEQYF.

The genes are TRBV5-4 and TRBJ2-3; the TCRdb call, TRBD2, lacks DNA for checking. The CDR3 spans 15 residues. The germline gives CDR1 SGHNT, CDR2 YYREEE (reference sequence). CDR3 loop: CASSISGGARDTQYF.

The chain carries TRBV3-1 and TRBJ1-1. This CDR3 comprises 11 residues. CDR1 LGHDT and CDR2 YNNKEL come from the germline V gene (reference sequence). The CDR3 loop reads CASSRGADSFF.

The genes are TRBV7-2 and TRBJ2-7; TCRdb gives TRBD2 as the D gene, but with no DNA this cannot be confirmed. This CDR3 has 14 residues. Germline lookup yields CDR1 SGHTA and CDR2 FQGNSA. CDR3 region: CASSLDGTAYEQYF.

The chain joins TRBV20-1 to TRBJ2-1; the TRBD1 assignment by TCRdb is unverifiable without DNA. Per the germline V gene, CDR1 is DFQATT and CDR2 is SNEGSKA (reference sequence). The CDR3 covers 16 residues. CDR3 in amino acids: CSARRGDGGAYNEQFF.

This chain links TRBV7-3 with TRBJ2-7; the TRBD1 assignment by TCRdb is unverifiable without DNA. Germline CDR1 and CDR2: SGHTA and FQGTGA. The CDR3 consists of 15 residues. CDR3: CASSLMGTEPYEQYF.

The V and J genes are TRBV15 and TRBJ1-4; the TRBD1 assignment by TCRdb is unverifiable without DNA. The germline V gene has CDR1 LNHNV and CDR2 YYDKDF (reference sequence). The CDR3 consists of 14 residues. CDR3 protein: CATSTGVFGEKLFF.

This chain uses TRBV28 with TRBJ2-3; TCRdb outputs TRBD2, but without DNA this stays unchecked. The CDR3 length is 14 residues. The germline V gene has CDR1 MDHEN and CDR2 SYDVKM. The CDR3 reads CASSSESGPDTQYF.

The V gene is TRBV12-3 or TRBV12-4, the J gene TRBJ1-3; TCRdb designates TRBD1, a call that cannot be tested without DNA. CDR3 length: 13 amino acids. The CDR3 region is CASTEGFGNTIYF.